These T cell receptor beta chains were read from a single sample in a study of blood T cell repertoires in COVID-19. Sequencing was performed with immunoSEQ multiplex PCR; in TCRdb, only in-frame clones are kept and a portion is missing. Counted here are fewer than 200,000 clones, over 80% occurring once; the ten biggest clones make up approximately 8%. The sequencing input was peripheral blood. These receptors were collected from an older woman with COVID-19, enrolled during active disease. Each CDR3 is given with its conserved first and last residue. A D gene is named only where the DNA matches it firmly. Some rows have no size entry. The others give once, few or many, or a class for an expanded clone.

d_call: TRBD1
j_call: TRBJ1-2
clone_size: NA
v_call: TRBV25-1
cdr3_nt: TGTGCCAGCAGTGACGTCAGGGGGCAGGGAGGCTACACCTTC
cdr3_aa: CASSDVRGQGGYTF

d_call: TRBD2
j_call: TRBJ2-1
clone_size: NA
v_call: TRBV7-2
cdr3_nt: TGTGCCAGCAGCTTAGACCTCGGGAGGGCTAATGAGCAGTTCTTC
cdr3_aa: CASSLDLGRANEQFF

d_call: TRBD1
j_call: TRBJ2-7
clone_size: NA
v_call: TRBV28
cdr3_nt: TGTGCCAGCAGGGACAGGGGAAACTACGAGCAGTACTTC
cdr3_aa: CASRDRGNYEQYF

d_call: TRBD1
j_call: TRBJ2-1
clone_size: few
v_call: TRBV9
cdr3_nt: TGTGCCAGCAGCGCGACAGGGGGTGGTAGTGAGCAGTTCTTC
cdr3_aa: CASSATGGGSEQFF

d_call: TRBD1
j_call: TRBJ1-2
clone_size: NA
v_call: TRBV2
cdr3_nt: TGTGCCAGCAGTGAGGGGACAGGGGGCTACACCTTC
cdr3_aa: CASSEGTGGYTF

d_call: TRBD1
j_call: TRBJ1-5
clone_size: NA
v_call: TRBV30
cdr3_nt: TGTGCCTGGAGTGGAGGGACAGTGGGAAATAGCAATCAGCCCCAGCATTTT
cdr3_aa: CAWSGGTVGNSNQPQHF

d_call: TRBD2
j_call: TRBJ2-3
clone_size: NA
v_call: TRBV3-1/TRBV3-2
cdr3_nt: TGTGCCAGCAGCCTCCGGCTAGCGGGAGTAGCAGATACGCAGTATTTT
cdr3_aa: CASSLRLAGVADTQYF

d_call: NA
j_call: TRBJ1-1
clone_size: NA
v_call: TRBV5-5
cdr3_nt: TGTGCCAGCAGCTCATCTGGGAGAAACACTGAAGCTTTCTTT
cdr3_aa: CASSSSGRNTEAFF

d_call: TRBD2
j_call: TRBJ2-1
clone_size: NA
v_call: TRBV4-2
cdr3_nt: TGTGCCAGCAGCGTCCAGGGCGGGGGGGTCCCTAACTCCTACAATGAGCAGTTCTTC
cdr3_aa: CASSVQGGGVPNSYNEQFF

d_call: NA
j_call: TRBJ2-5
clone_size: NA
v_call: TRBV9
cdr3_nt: TGTGCCAGCAGTATAGGGGGGGGCCTCCCAGAGACCCAGTACTTC
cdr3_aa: CASSIGGGLPETQYF

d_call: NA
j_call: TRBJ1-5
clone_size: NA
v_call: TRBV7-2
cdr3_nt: TGTGCCAGCAGCGCGGACACAAGCAATCAGCCCCAGCATTTT
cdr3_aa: CASSADTSNQPQHF

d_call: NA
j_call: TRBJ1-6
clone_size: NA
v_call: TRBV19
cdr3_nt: TGTGCCAGTAGTGGCAGATCTAGTACACCCCTCCACTTT
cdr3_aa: CASSGRSSTPLHF

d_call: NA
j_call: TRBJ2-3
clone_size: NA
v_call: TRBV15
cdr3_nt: TGTGCCACCAGACGGAATCCCGGGACTTCCACCACAGATACGCAGTATTTT
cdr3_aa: CATRRNPGTSTTDTQYF

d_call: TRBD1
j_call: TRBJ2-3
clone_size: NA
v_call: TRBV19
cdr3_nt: TGTGCCAGTAGTATAGGGGACAGGGAGGGAGATACGCAGTATTTT
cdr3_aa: CASSIGDREGDTQYF

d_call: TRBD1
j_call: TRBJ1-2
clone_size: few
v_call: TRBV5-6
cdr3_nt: TGTGCCAGCAGCTTGTGGGACAGCTTCTTCGTCTTC
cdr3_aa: CASSLWDSFFVF

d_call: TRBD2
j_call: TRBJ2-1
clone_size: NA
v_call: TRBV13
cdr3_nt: TGTGCCAGCAGCGCTAGCGGGAGAGCCTACAATGAGCAGTTCTTC
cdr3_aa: CASSASGRAYNEQFF

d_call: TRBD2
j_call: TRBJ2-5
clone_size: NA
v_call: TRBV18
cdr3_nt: TGTGCCAGCTCAACACTAGCGTCTGGGGGGGAGACCCAGTACTTC
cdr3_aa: CASSTLASGGETQYF

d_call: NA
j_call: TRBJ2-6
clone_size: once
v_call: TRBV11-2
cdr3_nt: TGTGCCAGCAGCTCCAGGGGTGCTGGGGCCAACGTCCTGACTTTC
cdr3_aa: CASSSRGAGANVLTF

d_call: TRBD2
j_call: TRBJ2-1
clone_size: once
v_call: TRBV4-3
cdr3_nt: TGCGCCAGCAGCCAAGAATCGGCGGGAGGGGATGATGAGCAGTTCTTC
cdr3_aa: CASSQESAGGDDEQFF

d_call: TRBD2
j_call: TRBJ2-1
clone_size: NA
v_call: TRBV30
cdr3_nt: TGTGCCTGGAGTTTGGCTAGCGGAAGCAATGAGCAGTTCTTC
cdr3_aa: CAWSLASGSNEQFF

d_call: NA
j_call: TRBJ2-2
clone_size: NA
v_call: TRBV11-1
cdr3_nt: TGTGCCAGCAGCTTAGGCGGCACCGGGGAGCTGTTTTTT
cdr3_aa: CASSLGGTGELFF

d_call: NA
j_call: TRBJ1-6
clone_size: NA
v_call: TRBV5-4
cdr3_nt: TGTGCCAGCAGCTCTGAAGCGACAGTTTCACCCCTCCACTTT
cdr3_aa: CASSSEATVSPLHF

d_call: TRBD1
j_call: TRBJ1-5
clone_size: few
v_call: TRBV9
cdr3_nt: TGTGCCAGCAGCGTGGGACAGCAGCAGGGGCCCCAGCATTTT
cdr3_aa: CASSVGQQQGPQHF

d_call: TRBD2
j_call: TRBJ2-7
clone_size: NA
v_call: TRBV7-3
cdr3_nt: TGTGCCAGCAGCTTAACCCTAGCGGGAGCGAACGAGCAGTACTTC
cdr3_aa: CASSLTLAGANEQYF

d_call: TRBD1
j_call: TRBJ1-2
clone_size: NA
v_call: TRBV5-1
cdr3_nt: TGCGCCAGCAGCCCCCAGACAGGGGTTGGGGGCTACACCTTC
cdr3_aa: CASSPQTGVGGYTF

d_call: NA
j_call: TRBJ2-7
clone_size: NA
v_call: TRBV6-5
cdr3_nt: TGTGCCAGCAAGGCCAGGGTCTCCTACGAGCAGTACTTC
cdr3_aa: CASKARVSYEQYF

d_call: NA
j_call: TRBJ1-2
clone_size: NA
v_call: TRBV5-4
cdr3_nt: TGTGCCAGCAGCTTGGTTAGAGGGGGATATGGCTACACCTTC
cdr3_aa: CASSLVRGGYGYTF

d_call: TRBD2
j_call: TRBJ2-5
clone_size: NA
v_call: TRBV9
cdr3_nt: TGTGCCAGCAGCGCAACCGGGACTAGTGGAGAGACCCAGTACTTC
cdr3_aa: CASSATGTSGETQYF

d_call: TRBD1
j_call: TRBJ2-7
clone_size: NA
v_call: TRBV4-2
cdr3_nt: TGTGCCAGCAGCCCCGACGCGGACAGGGGGCGCGGAGGTGCCTCCTACGAGCAGTACTTC
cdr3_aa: CASSPDADRGRGGASYEQYF

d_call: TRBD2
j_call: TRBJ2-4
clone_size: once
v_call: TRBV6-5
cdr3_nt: TGTGCCAGCAGTTTTCTGGGGACTAGCGGATACATTCAGTACTTC
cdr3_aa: CASSFLGTSGYIQYF

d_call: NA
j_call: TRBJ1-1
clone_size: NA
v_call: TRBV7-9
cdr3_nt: TGTGCCAGCAGCTCAGACTTACGAAACAGGGTATTCCACACTGAAGCTTTCTTT
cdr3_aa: CASSSDLRNRVFHTEAFF

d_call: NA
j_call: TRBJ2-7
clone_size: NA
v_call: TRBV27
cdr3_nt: TGTGCCAGCAGCACCACGGGGTCATCAAGCTCCTACGAGCAGTACTTC
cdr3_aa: CASSTTGSSSSYEQYF

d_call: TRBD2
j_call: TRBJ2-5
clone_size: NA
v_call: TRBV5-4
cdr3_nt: TGTGCCAGCAGTCCTCTTAGCGGGGGGCGCGAGACCCAGTACTTC
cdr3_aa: CASSPLSGGRETQYF

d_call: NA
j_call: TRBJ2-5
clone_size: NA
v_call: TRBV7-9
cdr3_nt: TGTGCCAGCAGCCCCGGTCCCCAAGCTGAGGAGACCCAGTACTTC
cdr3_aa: CASSPGPQAEETQYF

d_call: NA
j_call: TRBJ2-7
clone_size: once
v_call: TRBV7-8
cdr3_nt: TGTGCCAGCAGCGACGGGACCTACGAGCAGTACTTC
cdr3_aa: CASSDGTYEQYF

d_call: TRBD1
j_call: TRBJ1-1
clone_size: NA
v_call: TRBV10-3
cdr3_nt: TGTGCCATCAAGGGACAGGGGGGGATGAACACTGAAGCTTTCTTT
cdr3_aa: CAIKGQGGMNTEAFF

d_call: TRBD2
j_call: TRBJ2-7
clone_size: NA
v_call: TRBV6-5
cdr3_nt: TGTGCCAGCAGTTCCTCGAGCGGGAGGGCAAGGAACGAGCAGTACTTC
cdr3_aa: CASSSSSGRARNEQYF

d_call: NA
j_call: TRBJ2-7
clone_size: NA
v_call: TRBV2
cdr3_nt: TGTGCCAGCAGTGAAATAGCCAGCTCCTACGAGCAGTACTTC
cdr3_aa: CASSEIASSYEQYF

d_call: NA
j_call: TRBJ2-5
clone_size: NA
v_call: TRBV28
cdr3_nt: TGTGCCAGCAGTTTCAACAGGGTGGAGACCCAGTACTTC
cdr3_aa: CASSFNRVETQYF

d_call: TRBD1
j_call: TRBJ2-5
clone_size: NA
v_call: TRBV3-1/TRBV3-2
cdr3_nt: TGTGCCAGCAGCCAAGGGACAGGGGGCCGGGAGACCCAGTACTTC
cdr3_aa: CASSQGTGGRETQYF

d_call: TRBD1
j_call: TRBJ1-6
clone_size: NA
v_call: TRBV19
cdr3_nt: TGTGCCAGTAGTATAGTCGGGACAGGGAGCTCCTATAATTCACCCCTCCACTTT
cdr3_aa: CASSIVGTGSSYNSPLHF

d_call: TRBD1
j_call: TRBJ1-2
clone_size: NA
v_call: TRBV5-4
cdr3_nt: TGTGCCAGCAGCTCAAATAGGGGGCCCAACTATGGCTACACCTTC
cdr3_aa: CASSSNRGPNYGYTF

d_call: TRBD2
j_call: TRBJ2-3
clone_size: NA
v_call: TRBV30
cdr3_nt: TGTGCCTGGAGTGGGGATGGCGGGAGGGACCCAGATACGCAGTATTTT
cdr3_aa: CAWSGDGGRDPDTQYF

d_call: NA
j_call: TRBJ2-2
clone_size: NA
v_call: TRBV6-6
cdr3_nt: TGTGCCAGCACGGGAGCGAACACCGGGGAGCTGTTTTTT
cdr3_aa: CASTGANTGELFF

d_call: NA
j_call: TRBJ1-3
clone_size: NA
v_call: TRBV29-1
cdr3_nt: TGCAGCGTTGGGGGGGGCGCTGGAAACACCATATATTTT
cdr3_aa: CSVGGGAGNTIYF

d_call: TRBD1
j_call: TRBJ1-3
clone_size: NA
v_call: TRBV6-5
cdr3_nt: TGTGCCAGTCCAGGGGGACACTCTGGAAACACCATATATTTT
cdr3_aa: CASPGGHSGNTIYF

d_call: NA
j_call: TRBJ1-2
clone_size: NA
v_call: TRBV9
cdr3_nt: TGTGCCAGCAGCGCCGCGGGTGGACCCTATGGCTACACCTTC
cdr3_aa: CASSAAGGPYGYTF